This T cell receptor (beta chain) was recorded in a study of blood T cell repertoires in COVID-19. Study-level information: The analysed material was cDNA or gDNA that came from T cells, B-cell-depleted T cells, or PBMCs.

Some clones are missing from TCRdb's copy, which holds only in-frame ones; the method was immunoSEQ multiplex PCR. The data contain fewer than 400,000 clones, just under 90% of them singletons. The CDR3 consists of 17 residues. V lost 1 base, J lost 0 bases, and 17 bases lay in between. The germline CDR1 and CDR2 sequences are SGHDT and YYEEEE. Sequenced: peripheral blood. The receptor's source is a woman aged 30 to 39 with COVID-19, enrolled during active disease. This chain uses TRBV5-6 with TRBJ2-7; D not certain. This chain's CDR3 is CASSLLGRSRSSYEQYF. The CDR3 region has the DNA TGTGCCAGCAGCTTGCTTGGCCGGTCAAGGAGCTCCTACGAGCAGTACTTC.